This T cell receptor (beta chain) was identified during a study of identical twins. Template switching, a step in the protocol, added a universal primer site, and cDNA carried unique molecular identifiers. One entry per CDR3 protein results from TCRdb running MiXCR on the 5' RACE reads. The profile shows approximately 220,000 distinct CDR3 sequences, 6% to 8% of them singletons. Of note for this clonotype: Its antigen remains unknown. A single base separates this from a much larger clone, so it may be a read error.

Germline values: CDR1 SGHRS, CDR2 YFSETQ. The CDR3 runs 15 residues. The V gene lost 0 bases and the J gene lost 3 bases, with 12 bases spanning the gap. General study findings and limits: Reduced insertions were recorded for abundant cord blood beta clonotypes, with no such pattern in memory repertoires.

These data are also associated with another study on yellow fever vaccine responses in identical twins. Per that paper: Reportedly, the T cell response mounted by twins to vaccine seemed partly convergent, partly personalized.

The gene calls are TRBV5-1 and TRBJ2-5, with D perhaps matching TRBD2 (5 bases). Sample: CD8+ T cells sorted from blood. This TCR derives from a woman between 18 and 29 years old in good health. CDR3 loop: CASSLDRRTEETQYF. CDR3 coding DNA: TGCGCCAGCAGCTTGGACAGACGGACTGAAGAGACCCAGTACTTC.